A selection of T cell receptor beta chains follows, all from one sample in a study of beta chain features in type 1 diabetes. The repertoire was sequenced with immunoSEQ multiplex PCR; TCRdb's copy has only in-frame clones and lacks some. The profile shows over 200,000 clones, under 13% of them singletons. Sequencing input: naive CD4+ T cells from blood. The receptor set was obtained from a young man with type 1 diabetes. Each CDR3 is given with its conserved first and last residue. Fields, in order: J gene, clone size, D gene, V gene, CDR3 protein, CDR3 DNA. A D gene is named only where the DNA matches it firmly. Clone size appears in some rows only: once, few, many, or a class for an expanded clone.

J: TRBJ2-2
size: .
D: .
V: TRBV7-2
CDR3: CASSLTYNTGELFF
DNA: TGTGCCAGCAGCTTAACTTATAACACCGGGGAGCTGTTTTTT

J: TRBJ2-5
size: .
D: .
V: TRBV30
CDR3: CAWSIQGETQYF
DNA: TGTGCCTGGAGTATCCAGGGAGAGACCCAGTACTTC

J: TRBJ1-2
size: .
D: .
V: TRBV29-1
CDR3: CSVEGREVRGYTF
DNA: TGCAGCGTTGAAGGCAGGGAAGTGAGGGGCTACACCTTC

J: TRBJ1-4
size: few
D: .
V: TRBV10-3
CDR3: CAIRPGGFNEKLFF
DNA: TGTGCCATCAGACCGGGAGGTTTTAATGAAAAACTGTTTTTT

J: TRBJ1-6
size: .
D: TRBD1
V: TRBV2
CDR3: CASGQGSNSPLHF
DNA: TGTGCCAGCGGACAGGGTAGTAATTCACCCCTCCACTTT

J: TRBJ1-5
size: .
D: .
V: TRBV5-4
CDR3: CASSAAEGGGNQPQHF
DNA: TGTGCCAGCAGCGCGGCGGAGGGAGGAGGCAATCAGCCCCAGCATTTT

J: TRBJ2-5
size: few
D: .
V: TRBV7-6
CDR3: CASSLIGQIKETQYF
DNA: TGTGCCAGCAGCTTAATCGGACAGATTAAAGAGACCCAGTACTTC

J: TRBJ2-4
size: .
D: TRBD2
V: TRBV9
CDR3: CASSGRGGGTQNIQYF
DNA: TGTGCCAGCAGCGGCCGGGGGGGAGGGACTCAAAACATTCAGTACTTC

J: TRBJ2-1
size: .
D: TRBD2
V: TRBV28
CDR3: CASSNREDKFF
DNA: TGTGCCAGCAGTAACCGGGAGGACAAATTCTTC

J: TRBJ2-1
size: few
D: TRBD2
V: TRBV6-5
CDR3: CASSYGIAGYNEQFF
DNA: TGTGCCAGCAGTTACGGGATAGCGGGGTACAATGAGCAGTTCTTC

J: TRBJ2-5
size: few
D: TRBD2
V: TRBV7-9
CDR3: CASSASSGGTTTQYF
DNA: TGTGCCAGCAGCGCCTCAAGCGGGGGGACTACGACCCAGTACTTC

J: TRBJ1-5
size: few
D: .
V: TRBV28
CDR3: CASSFPPEPQHF
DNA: TGTGCCAGCAGTTTCCCCCCGGAGCCCCAGCATTTT

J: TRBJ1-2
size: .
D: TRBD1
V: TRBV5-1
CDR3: CASRIRTGDGYTF
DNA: TGCGCCAGCAGGATTAGGACAGGGGACGGCTACACCTTC

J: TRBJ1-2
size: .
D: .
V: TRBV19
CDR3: CATQRDRNYGYTF
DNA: TGTGCCACACAAAGAGACAGAAACTATGGCTACACCTTC

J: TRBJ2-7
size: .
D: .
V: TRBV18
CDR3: CASSPQAYEQYF
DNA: TGTGCCAGCTCACCTCAGGCCTACGAGCAGTACTTC

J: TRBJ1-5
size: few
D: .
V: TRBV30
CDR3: CAWSRGSQPQHF
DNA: TGTGCCTGGAGTAGGGGGAGTCAGCCCCAGCATTTT

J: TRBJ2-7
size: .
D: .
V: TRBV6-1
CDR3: CASSEASPSLSGQGF
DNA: TGTGCCAGCAGTGAAGCCTCCCCCTCTCTTAGCGGGCAGGGGTTC

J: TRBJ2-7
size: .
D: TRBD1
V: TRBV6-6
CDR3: CASTHRGSSYEQYF
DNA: TGTGCCAGCACCCACAGGGGAAGCTCCTACGAGCAGTACTTC

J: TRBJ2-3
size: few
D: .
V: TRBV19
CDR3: CASSMTASTDTQYF
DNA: TGTGCCAGTAGTATGACAGCCAGCACAGATACGCAGTATTTT

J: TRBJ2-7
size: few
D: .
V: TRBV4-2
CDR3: CASSQDDRHYEQYF
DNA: TGTGCCAGCAGCCAAGATGACAGACACTACGAGCAGTACTTC

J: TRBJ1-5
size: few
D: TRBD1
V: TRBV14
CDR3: CASSQAPTGKGSNQPQHF
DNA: TGTGCCAGCAGCCAAGCACCGACAGGGAAAGGTAGCAATCAGCCCCAGCATTTT

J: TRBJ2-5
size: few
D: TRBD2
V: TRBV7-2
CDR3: CASSSPPGGETQYF
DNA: TGTGCCAGCAGCTCTCCTCCGGGAGGAGAGACCCAGTACTTC

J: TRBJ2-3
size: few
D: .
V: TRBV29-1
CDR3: CSVEDHPGGRGTDTQYF
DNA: TGCAGCGTTGAAGATCATCCCGGGGGAAGGGGCACAGATACGCAGTATTTT

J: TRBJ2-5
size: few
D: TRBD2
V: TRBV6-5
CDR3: CASSRTSRETQYF
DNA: TGTGCCAGCAGTCGGACTAGCCGAGAGACCCAGTACTTC

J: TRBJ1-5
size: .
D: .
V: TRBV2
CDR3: CASNPGGPEQHF
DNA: TGTGCCAGCAATCCGGGGGGCCCGGAGCAGCATTTT

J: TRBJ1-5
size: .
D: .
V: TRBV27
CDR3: CASSLFHENNQPQHF
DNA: TGTGCCAGCAGTTTATTCCACGAGAACAATCAGCCCCAGCATTTT

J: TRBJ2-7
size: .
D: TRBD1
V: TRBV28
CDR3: CASSPRDRSNEQYF
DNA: TGTGCCAGCAGTCCCCGGGACAGGTCGAACGAGCAGTACTTC

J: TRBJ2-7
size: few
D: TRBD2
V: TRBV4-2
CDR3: CASSQAQGGGGASYEQYF
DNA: TGTGCCAGCAGCCAAGCTCAAGGGGGCGGGGGGGCATCCTACGAGCAGTACTTC

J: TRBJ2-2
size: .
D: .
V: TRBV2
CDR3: CAARADQTGELFF
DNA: TGTGCCGCCAGGGCGGACCAAACCGGGGAGCTGTTTTTT

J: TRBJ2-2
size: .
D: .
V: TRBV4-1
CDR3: CASSRSTGFYPGELFF
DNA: TGCGCCAGCAGCCGCTCGACTGGGTTCTACCCCGGGGAGCTGTTTTTT

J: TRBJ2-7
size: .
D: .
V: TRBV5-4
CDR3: CASSPNYPAYEQYF
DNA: TGTGCCAGCAGCCCCAACTACCCCGCCTACGAGCAGTACTTC

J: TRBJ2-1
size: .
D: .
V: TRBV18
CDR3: CASSPLESSYNEQFF
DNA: TGTGCCAGCTCACCACTCGAGAGCTCCTACAATGAGCAGTTCTTC

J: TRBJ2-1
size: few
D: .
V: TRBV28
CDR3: CASSAGYWDSLREDSSYNEQFF
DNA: TGTGCCAGCAGTGCCGGTTATTGGGACAGCCTGAGGGAGGACTCCTCCTACAATGAGCAGTTCTTC

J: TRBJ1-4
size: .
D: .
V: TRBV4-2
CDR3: CASSLDILANEKLFF
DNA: TGTGCCAGCAGCCTCGACATTTTAGCTAATGAAAAACTGTTTTTT

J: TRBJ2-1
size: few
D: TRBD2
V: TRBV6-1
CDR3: CASSESGGNNEQFF
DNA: TGTGCCAGCAGTGAAAGCGGGGGGAACAATGAGCAGTTCTTC

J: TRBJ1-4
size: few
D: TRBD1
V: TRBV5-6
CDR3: CASSRQGATNEKLFF
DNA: TGTGCCAGCAGTCGACAGGGTGCAACTAATGAAAAACTGTTTTTT

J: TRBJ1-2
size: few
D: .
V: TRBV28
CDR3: CASKPPGYGYTF
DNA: TGTGCCAGCAAGCCCCCTGGCTATGGCTACACCTTC

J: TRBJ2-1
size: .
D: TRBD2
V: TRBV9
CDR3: CASSVRGAGTPYNEQFF
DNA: TGTGCCAGCAGCGTACGAGGAGCGGGGACCCCCTACAATGAGCAGTTCTTC

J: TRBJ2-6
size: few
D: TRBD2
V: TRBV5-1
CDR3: CASSLSGGASGANVLTF
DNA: TGCGCCAGCAGCTTGAGCGGGGGGGCGTCTGGGGCCAACGTCCTGACTTTC

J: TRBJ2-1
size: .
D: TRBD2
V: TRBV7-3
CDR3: CASSWIAGGSYNEQFF
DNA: TGTGCCAGCAGCTGGATAGCGGGGGGTTCCTACAATGAGCAGTTCTTC

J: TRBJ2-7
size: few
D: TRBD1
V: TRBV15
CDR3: CATRTGGNSYEQYF
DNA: TGTGCCACCCGGACAGGGGGAAACTCCTACGAGCAGTACTTC

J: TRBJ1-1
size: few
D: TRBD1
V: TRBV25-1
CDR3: CASSLNYRGEAFF
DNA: TGTGCCAGCAGCCTTAACTACAGGGGGGAAGCTTTCTTT

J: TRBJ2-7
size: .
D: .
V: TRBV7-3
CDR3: CASSSPDRGKFQQYF
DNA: TGTGCCAGCAGCTCACCCGATCGGGGGAAATTCCAGCAGTACTTC

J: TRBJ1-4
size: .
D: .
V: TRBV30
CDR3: CAWARGSSPTNEKLFF
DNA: TGTGCCTGGGCCAGAGGGTCCAGTCCAACTAATGAAAAACTGTTTTTT